Here is one T cell receptor (beta chain) with its context. This sample is part of a study of technical replicates of blood from several donors. The CDR3 loop spans 15 amino acids. The V end was cut by 0 bases, the J end by 5 bases, with 10 bases between. Germline-derived CDR1 and CDR2 are MNHNY and SVGAGI (reference sequence). Clones were read by immunoSEQ multiplex PCR, and TCRdb kept only the in-frame ones, dropping some. The sample yields approximately 81,000 clones, roughly 95% seen once. Sequenced material: T cells isolated from PBMCs. This rearrangement joins TRBV6-6 to TRBJ1-4, with a weak D call TRBD1 (5 bases). This clonotype was sampled from a human donor in good health. The CDR3 DNA reads TGTGCCAGCAGTTACTCGTATCAGGGCAATGAAAAACTGTTTTTT. This translates into CASSYSYQGNEKLFF.